A selection of T cell receptor beta chains follows, all from one sample in a study of blood T cells in healthy people across ages. In TCRdb, the 5' RACE reads were re-called with MiXCR into one record per CDR3 protein. Of around 1,100,000 distinct CDR3 sequences in the sample, about two fifths are singletons; the top ten hold roughly 13%. Specimen: blood. All receptors derive from a man between 18 and 35 years old in good health. Each CDR3 is given with its conserved first and last residue. Fields, in order: D gene, V gene, J gene, clone size, CDR3 protein, CDR3 DNA. D genes are given only for firm matches. Not every row has a clone size; where given, it reads once, few, many or a size class.

D gene: TRBD2
V gene: TRBV7-9
J gene: TRBJ2-7
clone size: .
CDR3 protein: CASSPREGKGSYEQYF
CDR3 DNA: TGTGCCAGCAGCCCTAGGGAGGGCAAGGGCTCCTACGAGCAGTACTTC

D gene: .
V gene: TRBV7-2
J gene: TRBJ2-7
clone size: few
CDR3 protein: CASSLAPISYEQYF
CDR3 DNA: TGTGCCAGCAGCTTAGCGCCCATCTCCTACGAGCAGTACTTC

D gene: .
V gene: TRBV10-3
J gene: TRBJ1-5
clone size: few
CDR3 protein: CAISESLGSNQPQHF
CDR3 DNA: TGTGCCATCAGTGAGTCCTTGGGAAGCAATCAGCCCCAGCATTTT

D gene: .
V gene: TRBV30
J gene: TRBJ1-5
clone size: few
CDR3 protein: CAWSVQTNQPQHF
CDR3 DNA: TGTGCCTGGAGTGTACAGACAAATCAGCCCCAGCATTTT

D gene: .
V gene: TRBV3-1
J gene: TRBJ1-5
clone size: .
CDR3 protein: CASSSDTGQPQHF
CDR3 DNA: TGTGCCAGCAGCTCGGATACCGGCCAGCCCCAGCATTTT

D gene: .
V gene: TRBV28
J gene: TRBJ2-2
clone size: .
CDR3 protein: CASSLGVLGTGELFF
CDR3 DNA: TGTGCCAGCAGTTTAGGGGTTCTCGGCACCGGGGAGCTGTTTTTT

D gene: .
V gene: TRBV5-4
J gene: TRBJ1-1
clone size: .
CDR3 protein: CASSRLAGSNTEAFF
CDR3 DNA: TGTGCCAGCAGCCGCCTGGCAGGCTCTAACACTGAAGCTTTCTTT

D gene: .
V gene: TRBV20-1
J gene: TRBJ1-2
clone size: .
CDR3 protein: CSATRRDLLYGYTF
CDR3 DNA: TGCAGTGCAACACGGCGGGACCTCCTCTATGGCTACACCTTC

D gene: .
V gene: TRBV9
J gene: TRBJ2-3
clone size: .
CDR3 protein: CASSANTGSDTQYF
CDR3 DNA: TGTGCCAGCAGCGCTAATACAGGGTCGGATACGCAGTATTTT

D gene: TRBD2
V gene: TRBV5-1
J gene: TRBJ2-1
clone size: .
CDR3 protein: CASSLVASGDEQFF
CDR3 DNA: TGCGCCAGCAGCTTGGTGGCTAGCGGTGATGAGCAGTTCTTC

D gene: TRBD1
V gene: TRBV7-3
J gene: TRBJ2-1
clone size: .
CDR3 protein: CASSLNGQGVYNEQFF
CDR3 DNA: TGTGCCAGCAGCTTAAACGGACAGGGGGTCTACAATGAGCAGTTCTTC

D gene: .
V gene: TRBV27
J gene: TRBJ2-5
clone size: few
CDR3 protein: CASSYSLGNRETQYF
CDR3 DNA: TGTGCCAGCAGTTACTCGTTAGGGAACAGGGAGACCCAGTACTTC

D gene: .
V gene: TRBV27
J gene: TRBJ1-1
clone size: .
CDR3 protein: CASSLETSRMNTEAFF
CDR3 DNA: TGTGCCAGCAGTTTAGAGACGTCGAGGATGAACACTGAAGCTTTCTTT

D gene: .
V gene: TRBV19
J gene: TRBJ2-1
clone size: few
CDR3 protein: CASKGSGDYNEQFF
CDR3 DNA: TGTGCCAGTAAGGGGTCAGGGGATTACAATGAGCAGTTCTTC

D gene: TRBD1
V gene: TRBV6-6
J gene: TRBJ2-1
clone size: few
CDR3 protein: CASRIRDSYNEQFF
CDR3 DNA: TGTGCCAGCAGAATCCGGGACAGCTACAATGAGCAGTTCTTC

D gene: TRBD1
V gene: TRBV9
J gene: TRBJ1-2
clone size: few
CDR3 protein: CASSNQGAGNYGYTF
CDR3 DNA: TGTGCCAGCAGCAACCAGGGGGCGGGTAACTATGGCTACACCTTC

D gene: .
V gene: TRBV13
J gene: TRBJ1-2
clone size: .
CDR3 protein: CASSLESGVYGYTF
CDR3 DNA: TGTGCCAGCAGCTTAGAGTCAGGGGTCTATGGCTACACCTTC

D gene: TRBD2
V gene: TRBV7-9
J gene: TRBJ2-3
clone size: .
CDR3 protein: CASSPPGLAGDADTQYF
CDR3 DNA: TGTGCCAGCAGCCCGCCGGGACTAGCGGGGGACGCAGATACGCAGTATTTT

D gene: .
V gene: TRBV6-5
J gene: TRBJ1-2
clone size: .
CDR3 protein: CASSYSSGFGYGYTF
CDR3 DNA: TGTGCCAGCAGTTACTCGTCCGGGTTCGGCTATGGCTACACCTTC

D gene: .
V gene: TRBV4-3
J gene: TRBJ2-1
clone size: .
CDR3 protein: CASGQGSRKYNEQFF
CDR3 DNA: TGCGCCAGCGGCCAAGGGAGCCGGAAATACAATGAGCAGTTCTTC

D gene: TRBD1
V gene: TRBV12-3/TRBV12-4
J gene: TRBJ1-5
clone size: .
CDR3 protein: CASSLVGTGGDQPQHF
CDR3 DNA: TGTGCCAGCAGCTTAGTAGGGACAGGGGGCGATCAGCCCCAGCATTTT

D gene: .
V gene: TRBV5-5
J gene: TRBJ2-7
clone size: many
CDR3 protein: CASTLAWGSTYEQYF
CDR3 DNA: TGTGCCAGCACGTTGGCGTGGGGGTCCACCTACGAGCAGTACTTC

D gene: TRBD1
V gene: TRBV12-3/TRBV12-4
J gene: TRBJ1-4
clone size: .
CDR3 protein: CASSQGTEAPIELFF
CDR3 DNA: TGTGCCAGCAGCCAAGGGACAGAGGCCCCCATTGAACTGTTTTTT

D gene: .
V gene: TRBV2
J gene: TRBJ1-1
clone size: .
CDR3 protein: CATREGGLNTEAFF
CDR3 DNA: TGTGCCACCAGAGAAGGGGGATTGAACACTGAAGCTTTCTTT

D gene: TRBD1
V gene: TRBV29-1
J gene: TRBJ1-1
clone size: .
CDR3 protein: CSVTGVWNTEAFF
CDR3 DNA: TGCAGCGTAACAGGGGTTTGGAACACTGAAGCTTTCTTT

D gene: .
V gene: TRBV27
J gene: TRBJ2-4
clone size: .
CDR3 protein: CASSLTALELAKNIQYF
CDR3 DNA: TGTGCCAGCAGTTTGACGGCCCTAGAACTAGCCAAAAACATTCAGTACTTC

D gene: .
V gene: TRBV7-9
J gene: TRBJ1-2
clone size: many
CDR3 protein: CASSLGRKNYGYTF
CDR3 DNA: TGTGCCAGCAGCTTAGGACGGAAAAACTATGGCTACACCTTC

D gene: .
V gene: TRBV5-1
J gene: TRBJ2-3
clone size: .
CDR3 protein: CASSLAGWDGSTDTQYF
CDR3 DNA: TGCGCCAGCAGCTTGGCGGGCTGGGACGGTAGCACAGATACGCAGTATTTT

D gene: .
V gene: TRBV6-5
J gene: TRBJ1-1
clone size: .
CDR3 protein: CAGSLGKNTEAFF
CDR3 DNA: TGTGCCGGCAGCCTTGGTAAGAACACTGAAGCTTTCTTT

D gene: TRBD1
V gene: TRBV7-9
J gene: TRBJ1-1
clone size: .
CDR3 protein: CASVSLTGGDSAEAFF
CDR3 DNA: TGTGCCAGCGTCTCCCTGACAGGGGGCGATTCCGCTGAAGCTTTCTTT

D gene: TRBD1
V gene: TRBV2
J gene: TRBJ1-2
clone size: .
CDR3 protein: CASSEEQGAGGYTF
CDR3 DNA: TGTGCCAGCAGTGAAGAACAGGGGGCAGGCGGCTACACCTTC

D gene: .
V gene: TRBV2
J gene: TRBJ2-1
clone size: .
CDR3 protein: CASSESSLVRHSEQFF
CDR3 DNA: TGTGCCAGCAGTGAAAGCTCGCTGGTCCGACACAGTGAGCAGTTCTTC

D gene: .
V gene: TRBV9
J gene: TRBJ2-1
clone size: .
CDR3 protein: CASSGVSNNEQFF
CDR3 DNA: TGTGCCAGCAGCGGAGTCAGCAACAATGAGCAGTTCTTC

D gene: TRBD1
V gene: TRBV2
J gene: TRBJ1-6
clone size: once
CDR3 protein: CASSDGTGEGPPLHF
CDR3 DNA: TGTGCCAGCAGTGATGGGACAGGCGAAGGACCACCCCTCCACTTT

D gene: .
V gene: TRBV6-6
J gene: TRBJ2-2
clone size: .
CDR3 protein: CASSFEGQNTGELFF
CDR3 DNA: TGTGCCAGCAGTTTCGAAGGACAGAACACCGGGGAGCTGTTTTTT

D gene: TRBD1
V gene: TRBV18
J gene: TRBJ2-3
clone size: .
CDR3 protein: CASSPGQGLADTQYF
CDR3 DNA: TGTGCCAGCTCACCCGGACAGGGTTTGGCAGATACGCAGTATTTT

D gene: .
V gene: TRBV7-8
J gene: TRBJ1-5
clone size: few
CDR3 protein: CASSLARVGSNQPQHF
CDR3 DNA: TGTGCCAGCAGCTTAGCGCGGGTTGGGAGCAATCAGCCCCAGCATTTT

D gene: .
V gene: TRBV7-9
J gene: TRBJ2-5
clone size: .
CDR3 protein: CASSSTPSEETQYF
CDR3 DNA: TGTGCCAGCAGCTCGACGCCTAGCGAAGAGACCCAGTACTTC

D gene: TRBD1
V gene: TRBV24-1
J gene: TRBJ1-1
clone size: .
CDR3 protein: CATSDLPGQPTRTEAFF
CDR3 DNA: TGTGCCACCAGTGATTTGCCGGGACAGCCTACTCGCACTGAAGCTTTCTTT

D gene: .
V gene: TRBV7-9
J gene: TRBJ1-4
clone size: few
CDR3 protein: CASSPSDGYEKLFF
CDR3 DNA: TGTGCCAGCAGCCCATCGGACGGCTATGAAAAACTGTTTTTT

D gene: .
V gene: TRBV20-1
J gene: TRBJ2-7
clone size: few
CDR3 protein: CSANTDTYEQYF
CDR3 DNA: TGCAGTGCTAACACGGACACCTACGAGCAGTACTTC

D gene: TRBD1
V gene: TRBV7-2
J gene: TRBJ1-5
clone size: .
CDR3 protein: CASSARTGHRQPQHF
CDR3 DNA: TGTGCCAGCAGCGCCAGGACAGGTCACCGCCAGCCCCAGCATTTT

D gene: TRBD1
V gene: TRBV25-1
J gene: TRBJ1-1
clone size: few
CDR3 protein: CASSQGAEAFF
CDR3 DNA: TGTGCCAGCAGTCAGGGGGCTGAAGCTTTCTTT

D gene: .
V gene: TRBV4-3
J gene: TRBJ2-7
clone size: .
CDR3 protein: CASSQDLPGQDIPYEQYF
CDR3 DNA: TGCGCCAGCAGCCAAGACTTACCGGGACAAGATATACCCTACGAGCAGTACTTC

D gene: .
V gene: TRBV12-3/TRBV12-4
J gene: TRBJ2-4
clone size: .
CDR3 protein: CASRGPGRVAKNIQYF
CDR3 DNA: TGTGCCAGCAGAGGTCCGGGGCGGGTAGCCAAAAACATTCAGTACTTC

D gene: .
V gene: TRBV6-5
J gene: TRBJ1-2
clone size: few
CDR3 protein: CASSDSPSGGYTF
CDR3 DNA: TGTGCCAGCTCCGACAGTCCGAGTGGTGGCTACACCTTC

D gene: .
V gene: TRBV3-1
J gene: TRBJ1-2
clone size: .
CDR3 protein: CASSQDVSSYGYTF
CDR3 DNA: TGTGCCAGCAGCCAAGATGTTAGCAGCTATGGCTACACCTTC

D gene: .
V gene: TRBV11-1
J gene: TRBJ2-2
clone size: few
CDR3 protein: CASSLPGPGELFF
CDR3 DNA: TGTGCCAGCAGCCTACCCGGACCGGGGGAGCTGTTTTTT

D gene: .
V gene: TRBV2
J gene: TRBJ2-3
clone size: .
CDR3 protein: CASSEALRAGTQYF
CDR3 DNA: TGTGCCAGCAGTGAAGCGCTACGTGCGGGTACGCAGTATTTT

D gene: .
V gene: TRBV14
J gene: TRBJ1-4
clone size: .
CDR3 protein: CASSQDEWGGNNEKLFF
CDR3 DNA: TGTGCCAGCAGCCAAGATGAGTGGGGTGGAAATAATGAAAAACTGTTTTTT

D gene: .
V gene: TRBV2
J gene: TRBJ1-2
clone size: .
CDR3 protein: CASSPSPVNLYGYTF
CDR3 DNA: TGTGCCAGCAGTCCAAGCCCGGTAAACCTCTATGGCTACACCTTC

D gene: .
V gene: TRBV10-3
J gene: TRBJ1-1
clone size: .
CDR3 protein: CAISGQEGAEAFF
CDR3 DNA: TGTGCCATCAGTGGACAGGAAGGCGCTGAAGCTTTCTTT

D gene: .
V gene: TRBV12-3/TRBV12-4
J gene: TRBJ2-2
clone size: .
CDR3 protein: CASSRNTPGDGELFF
CDR3 DNA: TGTGCCAGCAGTCGAAACACACCGGGGGACGGGGAGCTGTTTTTT

D gene: TRBD1
V gene: TRBV7-8
J gene: TRBJ2-3
clone size: few
CDR3 protein: CASSSGTDITDTQYF
CDR3 DNA: TGTGCCAGCAGCTCCGGGACAGACATCACAGATACGCAGTATTTT